This T cell receptor beta chain came from a study of shared clonotypes between healthy human individuals. Study-level results: Some naive CD4 clonotypes, 4.5% to 5.5%, turned up in common across a handful of donors.

V gave up 5 bases and J gave up 14 bases, with 21 bases separating them. The germline V gene has CDR1 MDHEN and CDR2 SYDVKM. This CDR3 comprises 13 residues. As to this clone: The antigen remains unidentified.

Assay: immunoSEQ multiplex PCR; the TCRdb copy retains only in-frame clones and omits some. The table includes roughly 2.2 million clones, 85% to 95% detected once. The specimen sequenced was naive CD4+ T cells from PBMCs. Subset defined: CD45RA+ positively selected. The V and J genes are TRBV28 and TRBJ1-1; D remains unclear. The sequence derives from a man between 18 and 35 years old in good health. Some clones in this sample may be carry-over from other donors' samples. The CDR3 reads CASSPRTQLKCFF. CDR3 DNA: TGTGCCAGCAGTCCCAGGACGCAACTGAAGTGCTTCTTT. Complete variable domain (other parts from reference TRBV28 and TRBJ1-1): DVKVTQSSRYLVKRTGEKVFLECVQDMDHENMFWYRQDPGLGLRLIYFSYDVKMKEKGDIPEGYSVSREKKERFSLILESASTNQTSMYLCASSPRTQLKCFFGQGTRLTVV.